What follows describes a single T cell receptor (beta chain). This sample was included in a study of shared T cell receptors in the human thymus. Some clones are missing from TCRdb's copy, which holds only in-frame ones; the method was immunoSEQ multiplex PCR. The table has about 660,000 clones, around 89% seen once. This sample was shared with a second study, whose subject was human thymus T cells. That publication notes: Donors were healthy Finnish babies undergoing corrective operations for congenital heart defects. Corrective cardiac surgery supplied the resected thymus tissue. Related research examined unrelated individuals and reported that their thymic repertoires overlapped highly.

This TCR was recovered from a boy younger than two with a congenital heart defect. Material for sequencing was thymocytes.

This CDR3 reads CASSSRTGKDGYTF. The CDR3 bases are TGTGCCAGCAGTTCCAGGACAGGCAAGGATGGCTACACCTTC. The genes are TRBV28 and TRBJ1-2, with 7 bases aligning to TRBD1. From germline, CDR1 is MDHEN and CDR2 SYDVKM. Germline trimming cut 4 bases from V and 6 bases from J; bases unmatched to any gene: 8. This CDR3 has 14 residues.